The subject of this entry is one TCR beta chain. Its specificity is unknown. The sample comes from a study of PD-1 blockade in classical Hodgkin lymphoma. Study conclusions and caveats: Complete responders entered with baseline diversity on par with newly diagnosed patients, the results showed. By C4D1 there was a significant rise in CD4+ TCR diversity but not in CD8+ TCR diversity. Relapsed/refractory patients reportedly had lower baseline diversity than newly diagnosed patients.

TCRdb's table, derived via immunoSEQ multiplex PCR, lists solely in-frame clones and lacks some. This table holds 20,000 to 25,000 clones, 77% found once. Brentuximab vedotin exposure varied, and every patient relapsed after autologous stem cell transplantation. The CDR3 totals 14 residues. Trimming stripped 2 bases from V and 8 bases from J, with 13 bases between. Germline lookup yields CDR1 SGDLS and CDR2 YYNGEE. The sequence was obtained from a human donor with classical Hodgkin lymphoma. The sample here was peripheral blood mononuclear cells (PBMCs), taken before the second cycle of nivolumab. V is TRBV9 and J is TRBJ1-4; D is ambiguous. The CDR3 loop reads CASSVLGSGEKLFF. The CDR3 DNA reads TGTGCCAGCAGCGTTTTAGGGAGTGGAGAAAAACTGTTTTTT.